The rows below give T cell receptor beta chains drawn from one sample of a study of OX40 agonist ivuxolimab in advanced cancers. Sequenced by immunoSEQ multiplex PCR; TCRdb stores in-frame clones only, minus some. The table shows around 92,000 clones, with around 94% occurring only once. The input for sequencing was CD4+ or CD8+ T cells sorted from blood, taken in a trial of the OX40 agonist ivuxolimab. The receptor set was obtained from an adult with an advanced solid tumor such as melanoma, head and neck, liver or kidney cancer. CDR3s leave out the opening cysteine and the closing phenylalanine or tryptophan. The D gene is left open where the match is weak.

j_gene	d_gene	len	v_gene	CDR3aa
TRBJ2-3	TRBD2	14	TRBV5-1	ASSLASGLLGDTQY
TRBJ1-1	.	10	TRBV6-5	ASSYRDTEAF
TRBJ2-5	TRBD1	13	TRBV6-4	ASSDQGVHQETQY
TRBJ2-5	TRBD2	13	TRBV11-3	ASSSVGTTSGTQY
TRBJ2-3	TRBD1	11	TRBV29-1	SGPDRSTDTQY
TRBJ2-7	.	9	TRBV7-2	ASSWGYEQY
TRBJ1-6	.	14	TRBV9	ASSVGGSSYNSPLH
TRBJ2-3	.	13	TRBV28	ASSLRTTYTDTQY
TRBJ1-3	TRBD1	17	TRBV15	ATSRYGQGANPSGNTIY
TRBJ2-1	TRBD2	15	TRBV4-2	ASSQDERAGGGNEQF
TRBJ1-2	TRBD1	12	TRBV5-1	ASSLDGTGRGYT